Listed here is a single T cell receptor (beta chain). The antigen is unknown. These data belong to a study of shared clonotypes between healthy human individuals. Study-wide context: CD4 naive cells filled three plates per donor, CD4 memory three, CD8 naive two and CD8 memory one.

Deep-level assay runs were performed. Sequencing used immunoSEQ multiplex PCR; TCRdb keeps in-frame clones, though not all of them. The sample has roughly 890,000 clones, 80% to 95% seen once. CD45RO negativity and positive selection for CCR7 defined naive CD8 cells, a population that excluded terminally differentiated effector memory CD45RA+ cells. General study results and limits: The sole specimen, blood, was sampled, and tissue repertoires likely differ.

This receptor was obtained from a man aged 30 to 45 in good health. The material sequenced was naive CD8+ T cells sorted from blood.

The CDR3 reads CASSLGAGSVSYNEQFF. For the CDR3, the DNA is TGTGCCAGCAGCTTAGGAGCGGGGTCAGTCTCCTACAATGAGCAGTTCTTC. This chain connects TRBV11-2 to TRBJ2-1, with TRBD2 matching over 7 bases. The CDR3 runs to 17 residues. Unmatched junction bases numbered 6, after V lost 1 base and J lost 0 bases. Germline CDR1 and CDR2: SGHAT and FQNNGV.